This T cell receptor (beta chain) was observed in a study of regulatory T cells in long-lasting Graves disease. Both iRepertoire HTBI primers and Arm-PCR of CDR3 regions were used to build the TCR beta libraries. Via MiXCR, TCRdb re-called the multiplex PCR reads, giving one row per CDR3 protein. The table includes around 500,000 distinct CDR3 sequences, about a fifth detected once. Time point noted: persistent/refractory GD, antithyroid drugs over 5 years with positive TRAb. The authors made the TCR library using RNA they extracted from PBMCs. The V and J ends lost 6 bases and 4 bases, in that order; junction bases with no gene match: 8. Germline V lookup: CDR1 SGDLS, CDR2 YYNGEE. The CDR3 sequence is 16 residues long.

The V gene is TRBV9, the J gene TRBJ2-5, with 14 bases matching TRBD2. The sequences come from peripheral blood mononuclear cells (PBMCs), collected when the disease was refractory, from a patient treated with antithyroid drugs. The sequence was collected from a female donor with Graves disease. The CDR3 loop is CASTVTSGRVGETQYF. The CDR3 DNA sequence: TGTGCCAGCACCGTGACTAGCGGGAGGGTTGGAGAGACCCAGTACTTC.